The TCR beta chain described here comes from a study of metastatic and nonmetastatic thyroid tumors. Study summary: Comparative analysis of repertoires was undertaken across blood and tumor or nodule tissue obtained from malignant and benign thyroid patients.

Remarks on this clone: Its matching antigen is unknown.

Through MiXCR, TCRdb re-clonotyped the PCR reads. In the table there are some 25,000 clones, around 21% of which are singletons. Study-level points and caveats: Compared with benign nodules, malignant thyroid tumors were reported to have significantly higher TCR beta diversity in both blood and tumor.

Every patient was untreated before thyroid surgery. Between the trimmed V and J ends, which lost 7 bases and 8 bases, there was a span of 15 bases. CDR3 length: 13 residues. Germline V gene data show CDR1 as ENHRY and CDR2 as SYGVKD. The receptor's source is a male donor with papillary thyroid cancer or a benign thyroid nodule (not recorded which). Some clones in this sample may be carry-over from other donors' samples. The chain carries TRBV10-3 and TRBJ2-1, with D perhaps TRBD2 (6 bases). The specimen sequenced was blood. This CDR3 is CAINLLARYEQFF. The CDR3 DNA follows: TGTGCCATCAACCTACTAGCCCGGTATGAGCAGTTCTTC.